These 9 T cell receptor beta chains share one sample of origin, sequenced in a study of T cell responses to AZD1222 COVID-19 vaccine. Produced via immunoSEQ multiplex PCR; TCRdb's table is partial and in-frame only. The sample includes 95,000 to 150,000 clones, roughly 87% of them seen just once. The material was peripheral blood, obtained on day 0 of AZD1222 vaccination. All receptors derive from an adult in good health.

This clone was picked up a small number of times. This rearrangement joins TRBV5-4 to TRBJ1-1, with D perhaps matching TRBD1 (5 bases). The CDR3 runs 14 residues. Deletions cut 0 bases from V and 5 bases from J, with 11 bases between. CDR1 and CDR2 from the germline V gene are SGHNT and YYREEE (reference sequence). CDR3 protein: CASSLGRGGTEAFF. The CDR3 DNA sequence: TGTGCCAGCAGCTTGGGGCGGGGGGGGACTGAAGCTTTCTTT. The full variable domain, with the rest looked up from reference TRBV5-4 and TRBJ1-1, is ETGVTQSPTHLIKTRGQQVTLRCSSQSGHNTVSWYQQALGQGPQFIFQYYREEENGRGNFPPRFSGLQFPNYSSELNVNALELDDSALYLCASSLGRGGTEAFFGQGTRLTVV.

This chain joins TRBV19 and TRBJ2-2; 7 bases match TRBD1. The trim removed 1 base at V and 1 base at J, leaving 3 bases unmatched. The CDR3 has 16 amino acids. From germline, CDR1 is LNHDA and CDR2 SQIVND (reference sequence). The CDR3 loop reads CASSIVAGGNTGELFF. In DNA, the CDR3 is TGTGCCAGTAGTATAGTCGCAGGGGGGAACACCGGGGAGCTGTTTTTT.

This chain joins TRBV2 and TRBJ1-4, with 10 bases lining up with TRBD1. With V trimmed by 6 bases and J by 4 bases, 8 bases remained unmatched. CDR1 SNHLY and CDR2 FYNNEI come from the germline V gene. The CDR3 covers 16 residues. The CDR3 here is CASRPGQGFVNEKLFF. In nucleotides, the CDR3 is TGTGCCAGCAGACCGGGACAGGGGTTCGTTAATGAAAAACTGTTTTTT.

The chain is built from TRBV27 and TRBJ2-1, with no clear D. V gave up 5 bases and J gave up 7 bases, with 9 bases separating them. This CDR3 comprises 12 residues. Germline V gives CDR1 MNHEY, CDR2 SMNVEV (reference sequence). This CDR3 reads CASSPLSNEQFF. DNA for the CDR3: TGTGCCAGCAGTCCCCTGTCGAATGAGCAGTTCTTC.

The chain is built from TRBV2 and TRBJ2-1; D assignment may be TRBD1 or TRBD2 (5 bases each). V was trimmed by 6 bases and J by 5 bases, leaving 14 bases between them. CDR3 size: 14 residues. CDR1 and CDR2 (germline): SNHLY, FYNNEI. Written as DNA, the CDR3 is TGTGCCAGCAGGGGGGTGGTAGGGCACAATGAGCAGTTCTTC. It codes for CASRGVVGHNEQFF.

The rearrangement joins TRBV25-1 to TRBJ1-4, with a weak D call TRBD1 (5 bases). Looked up from germline, CDR1 is MGHDK and CDR2 is SYGVNS. Trimming pared 8 bases from V and 4 bases from J, leaving 11 bases between. This CDR3 is 13 amino acids long. The CDR3 region has the DNA TGTGCCAGCTCCCTGGGGGGTAATGAAAAACTGTTTTTT. This sequence encodes CASSLGGNEKLFF.

This sequence joins TRBV6-5 and TRBJ2-2; D is perhaps TRBD2 (6 bases). The CDR3 runs to 16 residues. Germline V gene data show CDR1 as MNHEY and CDR2 as SVGAGI. The germline V and J ends were trimmed by 0 bases and 7 bases, with 15 bases remaining between them. The CDR3 sequence is CASSYSWAVGSGELFF. The CDR3 region has the DNA TGTGCCAGCAGTTACTCCTGGGCAGTCGGGAGCGGGGAGCTGTTTTTT.

The chain combines TRBV27 with TRBJ2-7; D is perhaps TRBD2 (5 bases). CDR1 and CDR2 from the germline V gene are MNHEY and SMNVEV (reference sequence). Between the trimmed V and J ends, which lost 8 bases and 3 bases, there was a span of 14 bases. CDR3 length: 13 residues. The CDR3 DNA follows: TGTGCCAGCTCCCTAAACGGGAACTACGAGCAGTACTTC. This sequence encodes CASSLNGNYEQYF.

This sequence joins TRBV4-3 and TRBJ2-7; TRBD1 is a possible D gene (6 bases). This CDR3 has 15 residues. Trimming cost V 0 bases and J 3 bases, with 12 bases left between them. CDR1 and CDR2 (germline): LGHNA, YSLEER. Here the CDR3 DNA reads TGCGCCAGCAGCCAAGATTTCGCAGGGGACTACGAGCAGTACTTC. It is translated as CASSQDFAGDYEQYF.